This TCR beta chain was observed in a study of T-cell memory formation after mild COVID-19. General study findings and limits: The study found contracting CD4+ clones mainly in CM and EM and contracting CD8+ clones in EMRA. Second-wave clones peaking on day 37 lacked confirmed SARS-CoV-2 specificity. There was a balanced CD4/CD8 profile in clones contracting day 15 to 85, and later expanders leaned CD4+.

Worth noting for this clonotype: Its specificity is unknown.

TCRdb independently ran MiXCR on the 5' RACE reads; one entry per CDR3 protein. The data hold roughly 300,000 distinct CDR3 sequences, with less than 9.5% observed a single time. The V gene's germline CDR1 is LGHDT and CDR2 YNNKEL (reference sequence). This CDR3 contains 16 residues. Trimming removed 4 bases from V and 7 bases from J, with 23 bases in between. The chain employs TRBV3-1 and TRBJ2-7; D might be TRBD1 or TRBD2, each matching 5 bases. The sequenced sample was PBMCs or a T cell subset sorted from them (not recorded which). The TCR originated in a man younger than 35 who had mild COVID-19 (a few samples of this study predate the infection). Cell type and time point are not known. CDR3 bases: TGTGCCAGCAGCCCACCGGGGCCCCTGAGGACGAGTGAGCAGTACTTC. Its protein is CASSPPGPLRTSEQYF.